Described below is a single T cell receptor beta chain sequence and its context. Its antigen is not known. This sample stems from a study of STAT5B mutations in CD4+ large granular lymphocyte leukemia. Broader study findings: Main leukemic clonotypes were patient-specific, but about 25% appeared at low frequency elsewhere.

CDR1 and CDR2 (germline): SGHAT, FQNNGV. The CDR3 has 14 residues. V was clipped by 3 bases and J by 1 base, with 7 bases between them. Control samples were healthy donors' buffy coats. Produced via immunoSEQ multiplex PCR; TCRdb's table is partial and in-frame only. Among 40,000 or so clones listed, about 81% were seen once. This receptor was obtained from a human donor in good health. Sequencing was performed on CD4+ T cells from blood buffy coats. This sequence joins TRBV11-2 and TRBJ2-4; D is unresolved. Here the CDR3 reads CASSFEYAKNIQYF. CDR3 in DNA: TGTGCCAGCAGCTTCGAGTACGCCAAAAACATTCAGTACTTC.